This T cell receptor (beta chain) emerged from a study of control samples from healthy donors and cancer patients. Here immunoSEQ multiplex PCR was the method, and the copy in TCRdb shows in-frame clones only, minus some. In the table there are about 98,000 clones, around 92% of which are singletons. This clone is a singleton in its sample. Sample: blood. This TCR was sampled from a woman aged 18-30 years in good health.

For the CDR3, the DNA is TGTGCCATCAGTGTCGAAAGCGGGGGGGTCACAGATACGCAGTATTTT. Residues: CAISVESGGVTDTQYF. V usage is TRBV10-3 and J usage is TRBJ2-3, with 10 bases lining up with TRBD2. Germline CDR1 is ENHRY and CDR2 is SYGVKD. The J segment lost 2 bases and the V segment lost 4 bases, leaving 6 bases of the junction unmatched. The CDR3 runs to 16 residues.